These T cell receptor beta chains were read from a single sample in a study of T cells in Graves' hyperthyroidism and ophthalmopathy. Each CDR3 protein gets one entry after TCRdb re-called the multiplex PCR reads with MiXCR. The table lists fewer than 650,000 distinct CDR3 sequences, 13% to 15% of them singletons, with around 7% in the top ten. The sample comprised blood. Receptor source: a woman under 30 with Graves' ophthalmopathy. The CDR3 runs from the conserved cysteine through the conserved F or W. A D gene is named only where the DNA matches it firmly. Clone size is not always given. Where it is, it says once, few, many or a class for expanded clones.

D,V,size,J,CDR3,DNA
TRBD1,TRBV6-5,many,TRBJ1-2,CASSYSNPGQGFYGYTF,TGTGCCAGCAGTTACTCAAACCCGGGACAGGGTTTCTATGGCTACACCTTC
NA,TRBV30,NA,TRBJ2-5,CAWSRVAETQYF,TGTGCCTGGAGTCGGGTAGCAGAGACCCAGTACTTC
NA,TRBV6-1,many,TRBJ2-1,CASSYTPVQGNEQFF,TGTGCCAGCAGTTACACCCCGGTACAGGGCAATGAGCAGTTCTTC
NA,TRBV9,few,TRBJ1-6,CASSQEGTKSPLHF,TGTGCCAGCAGCCAGGAGGGAACCAAATCACCCCTCCACTTT
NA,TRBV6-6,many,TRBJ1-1,CASSYSSDISLAEAFF,TGTGCCAGCAGTTACTCTTCGGACATTTCACTCGCTGAAGCTTTCTTT
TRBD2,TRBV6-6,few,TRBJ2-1,CASSYSAGEGNEQFF,TGTGCCAGCAGTTACTCAGCGGGAGAAGGAAATGAGCAGTTCTTC
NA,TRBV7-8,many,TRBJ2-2,CASSPGGRAVTGELFF,TGTGCCAGCAGCCCCGGGGGGCGGGCAGTCACCGGGGAGCTGTTTTTT
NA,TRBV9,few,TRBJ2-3,CASSELRTGRADTQYF,TGTGCCAGCAGCGAACTAAGGACGGGAAGGGCAGATACGCAGTATTTT
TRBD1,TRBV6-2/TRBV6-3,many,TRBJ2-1,CASSYSRRGQGPFYNEQFF,TGTGCCAGCAGTTACTCGAGGCGAGGACAGGGCCCATTTTACAATGAGCAGTTCTTC
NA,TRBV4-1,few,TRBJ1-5,CASSQFGRVGFQPQHF,TGCGCCAGCAGCCAATTTGGAAGGGTAGGTTTTCAGCCCCAGCATTTT
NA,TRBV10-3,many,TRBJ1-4,CAISESGTRKATNEKLFF,TGTGCCATCAGTGAGTCGGGGACCAGAAAGGCAACTAATGAAAAACTGTTTTTT
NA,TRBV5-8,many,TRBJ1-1,CASSLQAANTEAFF,TGTGCCAGCAGCTTACAGGCTGCGAACACTGAAGCTTTCTTT
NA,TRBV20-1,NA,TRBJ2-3,CSARVPGGTDTQYF,TGCAGTGCTAGAGTCCCTGGAGGCACAGATACGCAGTATTTT
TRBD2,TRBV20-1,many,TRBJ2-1,CSASLAGVGIDNEQFF,TGCAGTGCTTCCCTAGCGGGAGTTGGGATTGACAATGAGCAGTTCTTC
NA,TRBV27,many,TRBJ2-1,CASSYLGGLGNVYNEQFF,TGTGCCAGCAGTTACCTTGGTGGGTTGGGGAACGTTTACAATGAGCAGTTCTTC
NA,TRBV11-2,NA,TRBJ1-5,CASSLPTRTGGNQPQHF,TGTGCCAGCAGCCTCCCGACCCGGACCGGGGGCAATCAGCCCCAGCATTTT
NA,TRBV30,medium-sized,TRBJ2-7,CAWSPSYEQYF,TGTGCCTGGTCTCCTTCCTACGAGCAGTACTTC
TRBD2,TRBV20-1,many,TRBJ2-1,CSARAASGYNEQFF,TGCAGTGCTAGGGCGGCTAGCGGTTACAATGAGCAGTTCTTC
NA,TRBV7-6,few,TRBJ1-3,CASSAPPRRNTIYF,TGTGCCAGCAGCGCGCCGCCAAGACGGAACACCATATATTTT
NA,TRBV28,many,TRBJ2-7,CASSAQGLASYEQYF,TGTGCCAGCAGTGCACAGGGTCTCGCGTCCTACGAGCAGTACTTC
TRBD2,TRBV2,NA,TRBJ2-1,CASSAPTSVHEQFF,TGTGCCAGCAGTGCGCCGACTAGCGTCCATGAGCAGTTCTTC
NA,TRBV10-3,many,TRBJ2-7,CAISESGGGPYEQYF,TGTGCCATCAGTGAGAGTGGGGGGGGCCCCTACGAGCAGTACTTC
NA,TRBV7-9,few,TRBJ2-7,CASSFVFYEQYF,TGTGCCAGCAGCTTTGTGTTCTACGAGCAGTACTTC
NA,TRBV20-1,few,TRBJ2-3,CSATPTGTPGDTQYF,TGCAGTGCTACCCCTACCGGGACTCCTGGGGATACGCAGTATTTT
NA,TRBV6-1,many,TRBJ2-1,CASSGGLALQGGNEQFF,TGTGCCAGCAGTGGTGGGCTAGCCCTACAGGGGGGGAATGAGCAGTTCTTC
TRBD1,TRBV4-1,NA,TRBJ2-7,CASSQDRDRSYEQYF,TGCGCCAGCAGCCAAGACCGGGACAGATCCTACGAGCAGTACTTC
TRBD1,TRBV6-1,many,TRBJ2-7,CASSSPGTGQPYEQYF,TGTGCCAGCAGTTCCCCGGGGACAGGCCAGCCCTACGAGCAGTACTTC
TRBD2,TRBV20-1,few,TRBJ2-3,CSVRGGRATSGRDTDTQYF,TGCAGTGTTAGGGGGGGCAGGGCGACTAGCGGGAGGGACACAGATACGCAGTATTTT
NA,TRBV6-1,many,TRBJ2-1,CASGTNEQFF,TGTGCCAGCGGCACCAACGAGCAGTTCTTC
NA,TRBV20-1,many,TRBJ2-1,CSARAGVRVRSYNEQFF,TGCAGTGCTAGAGCGGGGGTGCGGGTACGGTCCTACAATGAGCAGTTCTTC
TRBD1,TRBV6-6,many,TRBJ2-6,CASSYGTGPTGANVLTF,TGTGCCAGCAGTTACGGGACAGGGCCAACTGGGGCCAACGTCCTGACTTTC
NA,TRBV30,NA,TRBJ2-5,CAWSSGQLQLGTQYF,TGTGCCTGGTCCTCAGGACAGTTACAGCTGGGGACCCAGTACTTC
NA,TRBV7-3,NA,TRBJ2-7,CASSRRGHWESYEQYF,TGTGCCAGCAGCCGACGTGGACACTGGGAGTCCTACGAGCAGTACTTC
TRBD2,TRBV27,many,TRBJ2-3,CASSLSPLGGSGRAITQYF,TGTGCCAGCAGTTTATCCCCATTGGGAGGAAGCGGGAGAGCTATTACGCAGTATTTT
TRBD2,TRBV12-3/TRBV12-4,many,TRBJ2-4,CASSKGGVAKNIQYF,TGTGCCAGCAGCAAGGGAGGGGTAGCCAAAAACATTCAGTACTTC
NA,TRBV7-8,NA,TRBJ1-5,CASPFTNSNQPQHF,TGTGCCAGCCCCTTTACAAATAGCAATCAGCCCCAGCATTTT
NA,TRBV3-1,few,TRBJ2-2,CASRRSGELFF,TGTGCCAGCAGACGCTCCGGGGAGCTGTTTTTT
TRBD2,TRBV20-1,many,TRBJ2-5,CSARSLGTSGRVQETQYF,TGCAGTGCTAGATCCCTCGGGACTAGCGGGAGGGTCCAAGAGACCCAGTACTTC
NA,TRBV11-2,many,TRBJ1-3,CASSADTSGNTIYF,TGTGCCAGCAGCGCAGACACCTCTGGAAACACCATATATTTT
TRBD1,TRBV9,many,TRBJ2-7,CASSVAPGTGGYEQYF,TGTGCCAGCAGCGTAGCTCCCGGGACAGGGGGCTACGAGCAGTACTTC
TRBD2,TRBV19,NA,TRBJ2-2,CASSTSGGNTGELFF,TGTGCCAGTTCGACTAGCGGGGGCAACACCGGGGAGCTGTTTTTT
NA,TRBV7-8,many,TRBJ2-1,CASSIMFSYNEQFF,TGTGCCAGCAGCATAATGTTTTCCTACAATGAGCAGTTCTTC
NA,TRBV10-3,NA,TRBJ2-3,CAISGPGQEKGTDTQYF,TGTGCCATCAGTGGCCCCGGCCAGGAGAAAGGCACAGATACGCAGTATTTT
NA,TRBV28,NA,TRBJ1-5,CASSLARDNQSQHF,TGTGCCAGCAGTTTAGCCAGGGACAATCAGTCCCAGCATTTT
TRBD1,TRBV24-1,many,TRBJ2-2,CATSEPGQGSTGELFF,TGTGCCACCAGTGAACCGGGACAGGGTAGCACCGGGGAGCTGTTTTTT
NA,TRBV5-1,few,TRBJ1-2,CASSLAATYGYTF,TGCGCCAGCAGCTTGGCAGCAACCTATGGCTACACCTTC
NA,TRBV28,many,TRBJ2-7,CASTFGDFSYEQYF,TGTGCCAGCACCTTCGGGGACTTCTCCTACGAGCAGTACTTC
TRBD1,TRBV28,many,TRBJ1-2,CASSPHRGLDGYTF,TGTGCCAGCAGCCCCCACAGGGGTTTAGATGGCTACACCTTC
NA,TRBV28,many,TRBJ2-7,CASSSSSLAREQYF,TGTGCCAGCAGTTCTTCTTCTCTAGCGCGCGAGCAGTACTTC